The rows below give T cell receptor beta chains drawn from one sample of a study of cytomegalovirus exposure and HLA in healthy donors. Clones were read by immunoSEQ multiplex PCR, and TCRdb kept only the in-frame ones, dropping some. This table has tens of thousands of clones, around 90% appearing once. The material sequenced was PBMCs. The receptor set was obtained from a man younger than 40 in good health and CMV-seropositive. The CDR3 runs from the conserved cysteine through the conserved F or W. D genes are given only for firm matches. Where a row states a size, it is once, few, many or the class of an expanded clone; other rows omit it.

clone_size | d_call | j_call | v_call | cdr3_nt | cdr3_aa
. | TRBD1 | TRBJ1-1 | TRBV28 | TGTGCCAGCAGTCCCCAGGGGGCTGGGAACACTGAAGCTTTCTTT | CASSPQGAGNTEAFF
. | TRBD1 | TRBJ2-1 | TRBV18 | TGTGCCAGCTCATGGACAGGCAACAATGAGCAGTTCTTC | CASSWTGNNEQFF
. | TRBD2 | TRBJ2-1 | TRBV28 | TGTGCCAGACGTAGCGGGAGGTCGTGGAATGAGCAGTTCTTC | CARRSGRSWNEQFF
. | . | TRBJ2-5 | TRBV4-2 | TGTGCCAGCAGCCAAGATACCTGGACAGTTGAGACCCAGTACTTC | CASSQDTWTVETQYF
. | . | TRBJ2-1 | TRBV19 | TGTGCCAGTAGTACACAGTACAGCTCCTACAATGAGCAGTTCTTC | CASSTQYSSYNEQFF
. | TRBD1 | TRBJ1-1 | TRBV7-9 | TGTGCCAGCAGCTTAGACAGGGGAAAAACTGAAGCTTTCTTT | CASSLDRGKTEAFF
. | TRBD2 | TRBJ2-7 | TRBV7-2 | TGTGCCAGCAGCGTGACTAGCAGGTCCTACGAGCAGTACTTC | CASSVTSRSYEQYF
. | . | TRBJ1-1 | TRBV28 | TGTGCCAGCAGTCCGCCGACAGAGAACACTGAAGCTTTCTTT | CASSPPTENTEAFF
. | TRBD1 | TRBJ2-5 | TRBV29-1 | TGCAGCGTTGAAACAGGGGGTACGGAGACCCAGTACTTC | CSVETGGTETQYF
. | TRBD1 | TRBJ2-7 | TRBV5-1 | TGCGCCAGCAGCAAAACGACAGGGGTCAGTTCCGAGCAGTACTTC | CASSKTTGVSSEQYF
. | TRBD1 | TRBJ2-3 | TRBV11-2 | TGTGCCAGCAGGGGACGGACAGGGAGCAGCACAGATACGCAGTATTTT | CASRGRTGSSTDTQYF
. | . | TRBJ1-5 | TRBV28 | TGTGCCAGCAGTCCTTCGGGGACAAGTTATCAGCCCCAGCATTTT | CASSPSGTSYQPQHF
. | . | TRBJ1-5 | TRBV7-2 | TGTGCCAGCAGCTCTAGACAGGGCAATCAGCCCCAGCATTTT | CASSSRQGNQPQHF
. | . | TRBJ1-5 | TRBV6-1 | TGTGCCAGCAGCCCCGGGACATTTCGGAATCAGCCCCAGCATTTT | CASSPGTFRNQPQHF
once | . | TRBJ1-4 | TRBV28 | TGTGCCAGCAGTCCCCTCAATGAAAAACTGTTTTTT | CASSPLNEKLFF
. | TRBD2 | TRBJ2-7 | TRBV10-2 | TGCGCCAGCAGTGAGGCGGGACTAGGGGACGAGCAGTACTTC | CASSEAGLGDEQYF